The clone carrying this T cell receptor beta chain showed up many times. This entry comes from a study of early T cells in non-severe SARS-CoV-2 infection. V was pared by 1 base and J by 0 bases, with 8 bases between. This CDR3 has 15 amino acids. TCRdb re-derived calls from the 5' RACE reads in MiXCR, one entry per CDR3 protein. The sample gives 20,000 to 25,000 distinct CDR3 sequences, 5.3% of which show up once; about 10% is in the top ten. Input material: whole blood. The TCR comes from an adult who was a healthcare worker with PCR-confirmed SARS-CoV-2 infection or an uninfected control (not recorded which). The V gene is TRBV12-3 or TRBV12-4, the J gene TRBJ2-3; D might be TRBD1 (6 bases). CDR3 nucleotides: TGTGCCAGCAGTTTAGTCGGGACAAGCACAGATACGCAGTATTTT. It encodes CASSLVGTSTDTQYF.